Presented here are 14 T cell receptor beta chains from one specimen sequenced in a study of cytomegalovirus exposure and HLA in healthy donors. PCR was performed using 60 Vbeta and 13 Jbeta primers. TCRdb's table, derived via immunoSEQ multiplex PCR, lists solely in-frame clones and lacks some. The sample has about 160,000 clones; 70% to 80% are singletons. Sequences were obtained from PBMCs. The receptors here all came from a man aged 40-50 years in good health and CMV-seronegative.

The V call is TRBV13, the J call TRBJ1-3; D is uncertain. The germline V gene encodes CDR1 PRHDT and CDR2 FYEKMQ (reference sequence). The CDR3 is 14 residues long. V was pared by 5 bases and J by 3 bases, with 11 bases between. The CDR3 reads CASSPRSLGNTIYF. The CDR3 coding sequence is TGTGCCAGCAGCCCCCGATCACTTGGAAACACCATATATTTT.

The chain couples TRBV6-5 to TRBJ2-7, with 9 bases matching TRBD1. The V segment lost 5 bases and the J segment 6 bases; nucleotides outside the gene matches: 8. CDR3 length: 14 residues. Germline V gives CDR1 MNHEY, CDR2 SVGAGI. The chain's CDR3 is CASSRGTGKAEQYF. The CDR3, as DNA: TGTGCCAGCAGTAGGGGGACAGGGAAGGCCGAGCAGTACTTC.

This chain links TRBV7-9 with TRBJ1-5, with a possible D match to TRBD1 (6 bases). The CDR3 spans 16 residues. Between the trimmed V and J ends, which lost 5 bases and 1 base, there was a span of 15 bases. Germline V gene data show CDR1 as SEHNR and CDR2 as FQNEAQ (reference sequence). The CDR3 protein is CASSPGGAGSNQPQHF. The CDR3, as DNA: TGTGCCAGCAGCCCGGGGGGGGCGGGGAGCAATCAGCCCCAGCATTTT.

The chain carries TRBV7-9 and TRBJ1-6, with 8 bases that match TRBD1. The CDR3 runs to 16 residues. Germline values: CDR1 SEHNR, CDR2 FQNEAQ (reference sequence). J lost 1 base, V lost 5 bases, and 4 bases had no gene match. The CDR3 region has the DNA TGTGCCAGCAGCCCGACAGGGGCGTCCTATAATTCACCCCTCCACTTT. Amino acid sequence: CASSPTGASYNSPLHF. The full variable domain, in which reference TRBV7-9 and TRBJ1-6 provide the parts outside the CDR3, is DTGVSQNPRHKITKRGQNVTFRCDPISEHNRLYWYRQTLGQGPEFLTYFQNEAQLEKSRLLSDRFSAERPKGSFSTLEIQRTEQGDSAMYLCASSPTGASYNSPLHFGNGTRLTVT.

The chain employs TRBV7-3 and TRBJ2-1, with a weak D call TRBD2 (5 bases). Germline CDR1 and CDR2: SGHTA and FQGTGA. The CDR3 is 12 amino acids. V lost 8 bases to trimming and J lost 4 bases, with 9 bases between them. The CDR3, as DNA: TGTGCCAGCGGACTCCCGTACAATGAGCAGTTCTTC. Its protein is CASGLPYNEQFF.

The V and J genes are TRBV4-2 and TRBJ1-5; 9 nucleotides agree with TRBD1. Germline loops: CDR1 LGHNA, CDR2 YNFKEQ. The CDR3 is made up of 15 amino acids. J lost 3 bases, V lost 5 bases, and 5 bases had no gene match. CDR3 nucleotides: TGTGCCAGCAGCAGGACAGGGGCCGACAATCAGCCCCAGCATTTT. Amino acid sequence: CASSRTGADNQPQHF.

The chain couples TRBV9 to TRBJ2-5, with 8 bases aligning to TRBD1. The tail of the sequence fits TRBJ2-7 better, so the J call may be wrong. There are 15 residues in the CDR3. Per the germline V gene, CDR1 is SGDLS and CDR2 is YYNGEE. CDR3 amino acids: CASSAAPGGGYEQYF. CDR3 nucleotide sequence: TGTGCCAGCAGCGCAGCCCCAGGGGGCGGCTACGAGCAGTACTTC.

A few counts support this clone. Distinct nucleotide sequences in the sample also encode this CDR3. The V and J genes are TRBV7-9 and TRBJ2-5; D unresolved. The CDR3 is 11 residues long. Germline lookup yields CDR1 SEHNR and CDR2 FQNEAQ (reference sequence). Trimming shortened V by 6 bases and J by 5 bases, and 7 bases separated the two germline ends. The DNA for the CDR3 is TGTGCCAGCAGTCCCCAGGAGACCCAGTACTTC. Encoded protein: CASSPQETQYF. The full variable domain, completed using reference TRBV7-9 and TRBJ2-5, is DTGVSQNPRHKITKRGQNVTFRCDPISEHNRLYWYRQTLGQGPEFLTYFQNEAQLEKSRLLSDRFSAERPKGSFSTLEIQRTEQGDSAMYLCASSPQETQYFGPGTRLLVL.

The chain uses TRBV9 and TRBJ2-3; TRBD2 matches 7 bases. The germline CDR1 and CDR2 sequences are SGDLS and YYNGEE. This CDR3 spans 16 amino acids. V lost 5 bases to trimming and J lost 2 bases; unmatched junction nucleotides: 11. CDR3 protein: CASRGLGGGNTDTQYF. Here the CDR3 DNA reads TGTGCCAGCAGAGGGTTAGGCGGGGGAAACACAGATACGCAGTATTTT.

The chain joins TRBV6-5 to TRBJ2-3; 7 nucleotides agree with TRBD1. The CDR3 totals 15 residues. V lost 5 bases and J lost 1; bases outside the gene matches: 6. The germline gives CDR1 MNHEY, CDR2 SVGAGI. The CDR3 loop is CASSLQGIGTDTQYF. The CDR3 DNA sequence: TGTGCCAGCAGTCTACAGGGGATAGGCACAGATACGCAGTATTTT.

This clone has only one observation. CDR3 DNA sequence: TGCGCCAGCAGGACAGCATTCCAAGAGACCCAGTACTTC. Its protein product is CASRTAFQETQYF. J is TRBJ2-5 and V is TRBV5-1; TRBD1 might be the D (5 bases). CDR3 length equals 13 residues. V was shortened by 5 bases and J by 1 base, with 9 bases between the two germline ends. From germline, CDR1 is SGHRS and CDR2 YFSETQ.

The sample holds a few counts of this clone. This likely comes from a read error, as the CDR3 has no conserved phenylalanine or tryptophan at its end. V is TRBV29-1 and J is TRBJ1-2; weak D call: TRBD1 (5 bases). Germline V CDR1 and CDR2: SQVTM, ANQGSEA. The germline V and J ends were trimmed by 0 bases and 8 bases, with 13 bases remaining between them. CDR3 length equals 13 residues. The chain's CDR3 is CSVEDPGLSGYTL. The DNA of the CDR3 is TGCAGCGTTGAAGATCCAGGGCTTAGCGGCTACACCCTC.

The gene calls are TRBV5-6 and TRBJ2-3; D remains unclear. Germline lookup yields CDR1 SGHDT and CDR2 YYEEEE. The V end was cut by 3 bases, the J end by 2 bases, with 10 bases between. CDR3 size: 14 residues. Here the CDR3 DNA reads TGTGCCAGCAGCTCCCGGGTTCTCACAGATACGCAGTATTTT. Protein product: CASSSRVLTDTQYF.

The chain joins TRBV5-6 to TRBJ1-5, with D uncertain. V was shortened by 6 bases and J by 0 bases, with 10 bases between the two germline ends. The CDR3 sequence is 14 residues long. Germline values: CDR1 SGHDT, CDR2 YYEEEE. CDR3 bases: TGTGCCAGCACCCGAGGGAATAGCAATCAGCCCCAGCATTTT. This gives the protein CASTRGNSNQPQHF.